This T cell receptor (beta chain) comes out of a study of T-cell memory formation after mild COVID-19. The wider study: The two donors had largely donor-specific TCR clusters. Study findings and constraints: Clones contracting day 15 to 85 were balanced CD4/CD8; later expanders leaned CD4+.

This CDR3 contains 14 residues. V gave up 4 bases and J gave up 4 bases, with 17 bases separating them. Germline-derived CDR1 and CDR2 are SQVTM and ANQGSEA. A few counts support this clonotype. Its specificity is not known. Constant-segment-primed 5'RACE gave TCR alpha and TCR beta cDNA libraries with sample barcodes and UMIs. Via MiXCR, TCRdb re-called the 5' RACE reads, giving one row per CDR3 protein. The sample shows 250,000 to 300,000 distinct CDR3 sequences, roughly 18% of them seen only once. The sequence derives from a man between 18 and 29 years old who had mild COVID-19 (a few samples of this study predate the infection). Cell type and time point are not known. The chain has TRBV29-1 and TRBJ2-7, with D perhaps TRBD2 (5 bases). The sequenced sample consisted of PBMCs or a T cell subset sorted from them (not recorded which). The CDR3, as DNA: TGCAGCGTTGGGGAGCTCAGCGGTTTGTACGAGCAGTACTTC. This codes for CSVGELSGLYEQYF.